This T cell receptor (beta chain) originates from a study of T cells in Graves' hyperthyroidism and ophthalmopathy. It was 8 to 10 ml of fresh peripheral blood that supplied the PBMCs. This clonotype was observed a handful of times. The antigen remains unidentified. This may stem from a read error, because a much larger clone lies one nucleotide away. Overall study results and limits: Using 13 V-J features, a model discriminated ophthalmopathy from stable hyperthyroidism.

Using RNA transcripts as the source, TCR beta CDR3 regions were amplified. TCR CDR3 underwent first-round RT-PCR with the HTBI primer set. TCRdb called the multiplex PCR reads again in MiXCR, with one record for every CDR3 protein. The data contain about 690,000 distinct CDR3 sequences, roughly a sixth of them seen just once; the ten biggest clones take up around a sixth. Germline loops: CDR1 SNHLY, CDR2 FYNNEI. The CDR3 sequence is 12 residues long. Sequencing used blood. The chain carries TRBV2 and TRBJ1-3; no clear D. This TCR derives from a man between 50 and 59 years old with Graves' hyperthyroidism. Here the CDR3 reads CASSDTGTTIYF. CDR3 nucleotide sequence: TGTGCCAGCAGTGATACTGGAACCACCATATATTTT. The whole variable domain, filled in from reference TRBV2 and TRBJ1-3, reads EPEVTQTPSHQVTQMGQEVILRCVPISNHLYFYWYRQILGQKVEFLVSFYNNEISEKSEIFDDQFSVERPDGSNFTLKIRSTKLEDSAMYFCASSDTGTTIYFGEGSWLTVV.